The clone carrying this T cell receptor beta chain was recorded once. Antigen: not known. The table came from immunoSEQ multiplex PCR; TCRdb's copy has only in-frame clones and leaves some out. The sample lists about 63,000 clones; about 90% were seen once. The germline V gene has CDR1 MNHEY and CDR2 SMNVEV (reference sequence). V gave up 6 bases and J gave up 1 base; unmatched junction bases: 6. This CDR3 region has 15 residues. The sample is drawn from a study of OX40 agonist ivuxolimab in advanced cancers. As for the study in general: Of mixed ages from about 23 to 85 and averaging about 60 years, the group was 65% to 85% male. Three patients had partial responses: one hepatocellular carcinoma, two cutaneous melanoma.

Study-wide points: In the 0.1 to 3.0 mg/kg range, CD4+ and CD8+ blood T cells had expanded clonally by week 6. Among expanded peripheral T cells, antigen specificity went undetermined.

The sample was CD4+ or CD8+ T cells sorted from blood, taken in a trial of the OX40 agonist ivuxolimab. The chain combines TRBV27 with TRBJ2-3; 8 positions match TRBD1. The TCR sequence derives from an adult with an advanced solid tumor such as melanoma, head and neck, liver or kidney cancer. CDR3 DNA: TGTGCCAGCAGCCCGACAGGGGTAGGCACAGATACGCAGTATTTT. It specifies CASSPTGVGTDTQYF.